The 11 T cell receptor gamma chains below were found in one sample sequenced in a study of gammadelta T cells in human blood. TCRdb made new clone calls on the RT-PCR reads using CATT. The sample holds about 260 gamma-chain clones; about an eighth are singletons and the top ten take about 39%. The sample comprised Vgamma9Vdelta2 gamma-delta T cells from fetal blood. These receptors originate from a human fetus.

This clone is large in the sample. A single base separates this from a much larger clone, so it may be a read error. The chain is built from TRGV10 and TRGJP1. TRGV10 is labeled an ORF, and its function is uncertain. V gave up 8 bases and J gave up 3 bases; unmatched junction bases: 4. This CDR3 has 13 residues. CDR3 in DNA: TGTGCTGCGTGGGATTCCACTGGTTGGTTCAAGATATTT. This sequence encodes CAAWDSTGWFKIF.

This clone was seen a handful of times. A read error is likely here: a far larger clone is one base away. The V gene is TRGV10, the J gene TRGJP1. TRGV10 is reported as an ORF; its role is uncertain. The CDR3 runs to 13 residues. CDR3 in DNA: TGTGCTGCGTGGGATACCACTGGTTGGCTCAAGATATTT. Translating gives CAAWDTTGWLKIF.

Notes on this clone: A clone one base away is much larger, so this may be a read error. The chain couples TRGV9 to TRGJP. The J gene, left out of TCRdb, was set here by checking the DNA against germline. The CDR3 totals 15 residues. J was trimmed by 6 bases and V by 2 bases; bases with no gene match: 1. Germline CDR1 reads GITISATS; CDR2 reads ISYDGTV (reference sequence). The DNA for the CDR3 is TGTGCCTTGTGGGAGGGAGAGTTGGGCAAAAAAATCAAGGTATTT. This encodes CALWEGELGKKIKVF.

This clone is labeled as large. The chain recombines TRGV9 with TRGJP. Germline V gene sequence: CDR1 GITISATS, CDR2 ISYDGTV (reference sequence). V gave up 0 bases and J gave up 2 bases; unmatched junction bases: 4. CDR3 length: 18 amino acids. CDR3 DNA: TGTGCCTTGTGGGAGGTGAACCGGCAAGAGTTGGGCAAAAAAATCAAGGTATTT. This encodes CALWEVNRQELGKKIKVF.

This clone has more than one count but fewer than ten. The chain joins TRGV4 to TRGJ1 or TRGJ2. Since TCRdb gives no J gene, matching the DNA to germline was used here to assign it. Trimming at V came to 3 bases and at J to 3 bases, leaving 2 bases not matched to a gene. The CDR3 is made up of 12 amino acids. CDR1 is EGSTGY and CDR2 is YDSYTSSV in the germline V gene. DNA of the CDR3: TGTGCCACCTGGGATCCTTATTATAAGAAACTCTTT. Its protein product is CATWDPYYKKLF.

V is TRGV4 and J is TRGJP1. CDR1 EGSTGY and CDR2 YDSYTSSV come from the germline V gene. Trimming at V came to 2 bases and at J to 0 bases, leaving 0 bases not matched to a gene. This CDR3 comprises 14 residues. The CDR3 spells CATWDDTTGWFKIF. CDR3 sequence (DNA): TGTGCCACCTGGGATGATACCACTGGTTGGTTCAAGATATTT.

V usage is TRGV9 and J usage is TRGJP. Since TCRdb gives no J gene, matching the DNA to germline was used here to assign it. V shed 2 bases and J 8 bases; nucleotides not matched to a gene: 9. This CDR3 comprises 17 residues. Germline CDR1 is GITISATS and CDR2 is ISYDGTV (reference sequence). The CDR3 sequence is CALWEAQDKLGKKIKVF. Here the CDR3 DNA reads TGTGCCTTGTGGGAGGCCCAGGACAAGTTGGGCAAAAAAATCAAGGTATTT.

This clone is large by share. This sample includes further DNA sequences coding for the same CDR3. This chain links TRGV9 with TRGJP. The germline V gene has CDR1 GITISATS and CDR2 ISYDGTV (reference sequence). This CDR3 region has 16 residues. V trimming: 3 bases; J trimming: 6 bases; junction bases outside the gene matches: 5. This CDR3 is CALWEPRELGKKIKVF. DNA for the CDR3: TGTGCCTTGTGGGAGCCCCGAGAGTTGGGCAAAAAAATCAAGGTATTT.

Regarding this clone: With a much larger clone just one base away, this may be a read error. Other nucleotide sequences in the sample specify the same CDR3. The V gene is TRGV9, the J gene TRGJP. Per germline, CDR1 GITISATS and CDR2 ISYDGTV (reference sequence). CDR3 length: 16 amino acids. This chain's CDR3 is CALWEPRELGKKIKVF. The CDR3 region has the DNA TGTGCCTTGTGGGAGCCCCGAGAGTTGGGAAAAAAAATCAAGGTATTT.

By frequency in the sample, this clone is hyperexpanded. A much larger clone is a single base away; this may be a read error. This chain uses TRGV9 with TRGJP. CDR3 length: 16 amino acids. The V gene's germline CDR1 is GITISATS and CDR2 ISYDGTV (reference sequence). V shed 2 bases and J 3 bases; nucleotides not matched to a gene: 1. CDR3 DNA: TGTGCCTTGTGGGAGGCGCAAGAGTTGGGCAAAAAAATCAAGGTATTT. Translated, it gives CALWEAQELGKKIKVF.

Notes on this clone: The protein TCRdb lists belongs to a much larger clone and differs from this DNA's translation at residue 3, which points to a read error; the protein shown is made from the DNA. For the J gene the call is TRGJP1; the V gene lacks a call. This CDR3 spans 10 amino acids. Here the CDR3 DNA reads TGTGCTACCCCTGGTTGGTTCAAGATATTT. This translates into CATPGWFKIF.